These 21 T cell receptor beta chains came from one sample sequenced in a study of cytomegalovirus exposure and HLA in healthy donors. PCR amplification relied on 60 Vbeta primers (plus 13 Jbeta primers). Sequencing used immunoSEQ multiplex PCR; TCRdb keeps in-frame clones, though not all of them. Altogether tens of thousands of clones are present, about 78% being singletons, with the ten largest covering around 3.2%. The specimen was PBMCs. Receptors originate from a woman between 40 and 55 years old in good health and CMV-seronegative.

The chain joins TRBV15 to TRBJ2-3, with 15 bases identical to TRBD2. The V and J ends lost 3 bases and 6 bases, in that order; junction bases with no gene match: 4. Per germline, CDR1 LNHNV and CDR2 YYDKDF (reference sequence). The CDR3 spans 16 residues. The CDR3 spells CATSRGTSGGWDTQYF. CDR3 in DNA: TGTGCCACCAGCAGGGGGACTAGCGGGGGGTGGGATACGCAGTATTTT.

The V call is TRBV4-1, the J call TRBJ2-7; D may be TRBD1 (6 bases). Germline CDR1 MGHRA, CDR2 YSYEKL. The CDR3 is made up of 18 amino acids. The V and J ends lost 0 bases and 7 bases respectively, with 25 bases between them. The CDR3, as DNA: TGCGCCAGCAGCCAAGATTCAGTGGGGGACACGCGCACAATAGAGCAGTACTTC. Translating gives CASSQDSVGDTRTIEQYF.

The J gene is TRBJ2-3, the V gene TRBV25-1; 8 nucleotides match TRBD1. The CDR3 runs 12 residues. In germline, CDR1 is MGHDK, CDR2 SYGVNS. After removal of 9 bases from V and 8 bases from J, the junction contained 7 bases not matched to a gene. In DNA, the CDR3 is TGTGCCAGTGGACAGGGTGCGGGTACGCAGTATTTT. It translates to CASGQGAGTQYF.

The rearrangement uses TRBV28 and TRBJ2-6; no clear D. V lost 7 bases and J 2 bases, leaving 9 bases between the germline ends. The germline V gene has CDR1 MDHEN and CDR2 SYDVKM. The CDR3 runs 14 residues. Here the CDR3 DNA reads TGTGCCAGCACCCTTGTCCCTGGGGCCAACGTCCTGACTTTC. It yields the protein CASTLVPGANVLTF.

The chain employs TRBV6-6 and TRBJ1-5, with D perhaps matching TRBD1 (5 bases). Trimming cost V 0 bases and J 3 bases, with 12 bases left between them. The germline V gene encodes CDR1 MNHNY and CDR2 SVGAGI (reference sequence). This CDR3 region has 16 residues. The CDR3 DNA sequence: TGTGCCAGCAGTTACTCGGGGGGTGGGGACAATCAGCCCCAGCATTTT. This sequence encodes CASSYSGGGDNQPQHF.

The genes are TRBV28 and TRBJ2-5; the match to TRBD1 covers 8 bases. From germline, CDR1 is MDHEN and CDR2 SYDVKM. V lost 6 bases and J lost 5; bases outside the gene matches: 5. CDR3 length: 13 amino acids. CDR3 region: CASRAGGRETQYF. As DNA, the CDR3 is TGTGCCAGCAGGGCAGGGGGCCGTGAGACCCAGTACTTC.

The J gene is TRBJ1-2, the V gene TRBV19; tentative D call: TRBD1 (6 bases). Germline V CDR1 and CDR2: LNHDA, SQIVND (reference sequence). V lost 8 bases and J lost 4, with 17 bases in between. This CDR3 has 14 residues. CDR3 region: CASCRGGVPYGYTF. The CDR3 nucleotides are TGTGCCAGTTGCAGAGGGGGGGTTCCCTATGGCTACACCTTC.

The chain is built from TRBV19 and TRBJ1-1; the D is unclear. The germline CDR1 and CDR2 sequences are LNHDA and SQIVND (reference sequence). Trimming removed 4 bases from V and 1 base from J, with 7 bases in between. This CDR3 comprises 13 residues. DNA of the CDR3: TGTGCCAGTAGTAGTCGGGAGAACACTGAAGCTTTCTTT. Amino acids: CASSSRENTEAFF.

V gene TRBV5-1 combines with J gene TRBJ1-5; D uncertain. V gave up 0 bases and J gave up 0 bases, with 4 bases separating them. Germline values: CDR1 SGHRS, CDR2 YFSETQ. This CDR3 spans 14 amino acids. Here the CDR3 DNA reads TGCGCCAGCAGCTTGGTTAATAGCAATCAGCCCCAGCATTTT. This sequence encodes CASSLVNSNQPQHF.

Worth noting for this clone: Other DNA sequences of this sample code for an identical CDR3. The chain links TRBV29-1 to TRBJ2-7; TRBD2 matches at 8 bases. The ends lost 5 bases at V and 3 bases at J; junction bases unmatched: 3. Germline V lookup: CDR1 SQVTM, CDR2 ANQGSEA. This CDR3 is 12 amino acids long. The CDR3 region is CSVSSGSYEQYF. The CDR3, as DNA: TGCAGCGTTTCCAGCGGGAGCTACGAGCAGTACTTC.

The chain links TRBV27 to TRBJ2-7, with a tentative D call TRBD1 (5 bases). V gave up 6 bases and J gave up 6 bases, with 15 bases separating them. The CDR3 runs 13 residues. Germline CDR1 MNHEY, CDR2 SMNVEV (reference sequence). The CDR3 sequence: CASSPRARFEQYF. The CDR3 DNA reads TGTGCCAGCAGCCCCAGGGCCCGCTTCGAGCAGTACTTC.

This chain joins TRBV5-1 and TRBJ2-4; weak D call: TRBD2 (5 bases). Germline values: CDR1 SGHRS, CDR2 YFSETQ. The CDR3 totals 11 residues. Between the trimmed V and J ends, which lost 3 bases and 7 bases, there was a span of 5 bases. The CDR3 here is CASSSGNIQYF. The CDR3 coding sequence is TGCGCCAGCAGCTCGGGGAACATTCAGTACTTC.

V and J are TRBV11-2 and TRBJ1-1; 9 bases are a match to TRBD1. The CDR3 extends over 14 amino acids. CDR1 and CDR2 (germline): SGHAT, FQNNGV. V shed 6 bases, J shed 7 bases, and the junction held 9 bases outside the gene matches. The CDR3 sequence: CASRQRTGVGEAFF. CDR3 coding DNA: TGTGCCAGCAGACAAAGGACAGGGGTCGGTGAAGCTTTCTTT.

The chain combines TRBV4-3 with TRBJ2-2, with TRBD2 identical over 7 bases. The CDR3 spans 16 residues. Losses at the gene ends were 3 bases for V and 8 bases for J; bases not matched to a gene: 12. The germline V gene encodes CDR1 LGHNA and CDR2 YSLEER. CDR3 loop: CASSHPAGLETGELFF. CDR3 DNA: TGCGCCAGCAGCCACCCCGCAGGACTAGAGACGGGGGAGCTGTTTTTT.

The V gene is TRBV7-9, the J gene TRBJ1-1; TRBD1 agrees at 11 bases. The CDR3 covers 14 residues. With 3 bases clipped from V and 8 bases from J, the junction kept 5 bases outside the gene matches. Germline CDR1 SEHNR, CDR2 FQNEAQ (reference sequence). In DNA, the CDR3 is TGTGCCAGCAGCTTCATGTGGACAGGGGGCGAAGCTTTCTTT. As protein: CASSFMWTGGEAFF.

The chain uses TRBV5-6 and TRBJ1-1, with 7 nucleotides matching TRBD1. The junction had 9 bases not matched to a gene; V was cut back by 3 bases and J by 4 bases. The CDR3 loop spans 15 amino acids. Germline values: CDR1 SGHDT, CDR2 YYEEEE. The CDR3 loop reads CASSSQRQGRTEAFF. CDR3 sequence (DNA): TGTGCCAGCAGCTCGCAAAGACAGGGTCGCACTGAAGCTTTCTTT.

V is TRBV29-1 and J is TRBJ1-2; a possible D gene is TRBD1 (6 bases). The V and J ends lost 5 bases and 4 bases respectively, with 11 bases between them. Germline V gene lookup returns CDR1 SQVTM and CDR2 ANQGSEA. This CDR3 has 12 amino acids. Here the CDR3 reads CSVRDRLYGYTF. The CDR3 DNA reads TGCAGCGTTCGTGACAGGCTCTATGGCTACACCTTC. Looking up the rest from reference TRBV29-1 and TRBJ1-2 gives the full variable domain: SAVISQKPSRDICQRGTSLTIQCQVDSQVTMMFWYRQQPGQSLTLIATANQGSEATYESGFVIDKFPISRPNLTFSTLTVSNMSPEDSSIYLCSVRDRLYGYTFGSGTRLTVV.

V usage is TRBV7-3 and J usage is TRBJ2-1; TRBD2 aligns across 7 bases. The CDR3 has 14 amino acids. The V segment lost 2 bases and the J segment 6 bases; nucleotides outside the gene matches: 4. Germline V gene data show CDR1 as SGHTA and CDR2 as FQGTGA. CDR3 bases: TGTGCCAGCAGCTTATCACTAGCGACCAATGAGCAGTTCTTC. Residues: CASSLSLATNEQFF.

The rearrangement uses TRBV6-1 and TRBJ1-2; no reliable D call. This CDR3 has 15 residues. V was shortened by 5 bases and J by 8 bases, with 21 bases between the two germline ends. Germline loops: CDR1 MNHNS, CDR2 SASEGT. CDR3 protein: CASSPRMAFTEGYTF. Here the CDR3 DNA reads TGTGCCAGCAGTCCTCGAATGGCCTTTACGGAGGGCTACACCTTC.

The CDR3 DNA sequence: TGTGCCAGCAGCTCCATCACCGGGACTACGAACACAGATACGCAGTATTTT. This codes for CASSSITGTTNTDTQYF. The chain couples TRBV5-6 to TRBJ2-3; 7 bases map to TRBD2. CDR1 and CDR2 from the germline V gene are SGHDT and YYEEEE. With 3 bases clipped from V and 2 bases from J, the junction kept 12 bases outside the gene matches. The CDR3 is made up of 17 amino acids. Drawing the rest from reference TRBV5-6 and TRBJ2-3, the complete variable domain is DAGVTQSPTHLIKTRGQQVTLRCSPKSGHDTVSWYQQALGQGPQFIFQYYEEEERQRGNFPDRFSGHQFPNYSSELNVNALLLGDSALYLCASSSITGTTNTDTQYFGPGTRLTVL.

The rearrangement links TRBV28 to TRBJ1-1; unclear D gene. Trimming took 4 bases from V and 0 from J, leaving 15 bases between them. The CDR3 totals 16 residues. Germline lookup yields CDR1 MDHEN and CDR2 SYDVKM. The CDR3 here is CASSSIESLMNTEAFF. The CDR3 DNA reads as TGTGCCAGCAGTTCGATCGAATCACTTATGAACACTGAAGCTTTCTTT.